What follows are 22 T cell receptor beta chains derived from one specimen sequenced in a study of identical twins (dated by TCRdb to the mid-2010s). Libraries were constructed by 5' RACE. Data came from an Illumina HiSeq 2000. The public reads were run again by TCRdb, first through fastp at Q25 and then through MiXCR, and only productive beta chains were kept. Rows merge per CDR3 protein into single entries with the most common DNA and genes. Recorded for this sample are about 150,000 distinct CDR3 sequences; roughly 3.5% of them occurred a single time. The leading ten clones occupy 7.5% to 8.5% of the sample. The sequenced sample was memory T cells sorted from blood. Explained via the paper, the cell subset or site label denotes: CD45RO+ enriched T cells. The receptors originated from a man aged 18 to 30 in good health.

This clonotype was seen ten or more times. The V gene is TRBV29-1, the J gene TRBJ2-5, with a weak D call TRBD1 (6 bases). CDR1 is SQVTM and CDR2 is ANQGSEA in the germline V gene. The CDR3 is 14 amino acids. Trimming left V 2 bases short and J 5 bases short, with 15 bases between. The CDR3 nucleotides are TGCAGCGTTGAAATCTACAGGGAATTGGAGACCCAGTACTTC. It is translated as CSVEIYRELETQYF.

The chain combines TRBV6-1 with TRBJ1-1; D remains unclear. CDR3 size: 10 residues. Trimming cost V 6 bases and J 4 bases, with 3 bases left between them. The V gene's germline CDR1 is MNHNS and CDR2 SASEGT. The CDR3 region is CASRITEAFF. CDR3 bases: TGTGCCAGCAGGATCACTGAAGCTTTCTTT.

In its sample, this clonotype was seen many times. This chain links TRBV3-1 with TRBJ1-4; 7 bases are shared with TRBD1. Looked up from germline, CDR1 is LGHDT and CDR2 is YNNKEL (reference sequence). Unmatched junction bases numbered 9, after V lost 5 bases and J lost 6 bases. The CDR3 consists of 15 residues. The DNA of the CDR3 is TGTGCCAGCAGCGCCCGGGAGGGGGCCCATGAAAAACTGTTTTTT. Translating it yields CASSAREGAHEKLFF.

This clonotype came up many times. The V gene is TRBV5-6, the J gene TRBJ1-4; D is perhaps TRBD1 (6 bases). This CDR3 region has 14 residues. The V gene's germline CDR1 is SGHDT and CDR2 YYEEEE. V was clipped by 1 base and J by 12 bases, with 16 bases between them. The CDR3 DNA reads TGTGCCAGCAGCTTGTCTCTTCGGGGGCGGGAACTGTTTTTT. As protein: CASSLSLRGRELFF.

This chain joins TRBV6-1 and TRBJ2-6, with 8 bases that match TRBD2. V lost 4 bases to trimming and J lost 4 bases; unmatched junction nucleotides: 9. CDR1 and CDR2 from the germline V gene are MNHNS and SASEGT. This CDR3 region has 17 residues. CDR3 in DNA: TGTGCCAGCAGTGCCAGTGGCGGGGGGAGCGGGGCCAACGTCCTGACTTTC. Translated, it gives CASSASGGGSGANVLTF.

This clonotype was seen ten or more times. The chain recombines TRBV4-1 with TRBJ1-1; D unclear. The CDR3 consists of 14 residues. Germline assignment: CDR1 MGHRA and CDR2 YSYEKL. V lost 0 bases, J lost 0 bases, and 5 bases lay in between. Here the CDR3 DNA reads TGCGCCAGCAGCCAAGAATACTTGAACACTGAAGCTTTCTTT. Translated, it gives CASSQEYLNTEAFF.

This clonotype has ten or more counts. V and J are TRBV12-3 or TRBV12-4 and TRBJ1-5; D may be TRBD1 (5 bases). Deletions cut 6 bases from V and 0 bases from J, with 12 bases between. The CDR3 loop spans 15 amino acids. CDR3 residues: CASRNTGYSNQPQHF. CDR3 bases: TGTGCCAGCAGGAACACAGGATATAGCAATCAGCCCCAGCATTTT.

This clonotype occurred many times. For the CDR3, the DNA is TGCAGTGCAAACAGGGGGTTCAGCTCCTACGAGCAGTACTTC. Protein sequence: CSANRGFSSYEQYF. The chain recombines TRBV20-1 with TRBJ2-7, with TRBD1 identical over 8 bases. J gave up 0 bases and V 6 bases, and 7 bases lay outside the gene matches. This CDR3 region has 14 residues. CDR1 is DFQATT, CDR2 SNEGSKA, per germline (reference sequence).

This clonotype was seen at least ten times. V and J are TRBV5-1 and TRBJ1-5; no reliable D call. The CDR3 has 15 amino acids. Germline V lookup: CDR1 SGHRS, CDR2 YFSETQ. Trimming pared 0 bases from V and 2 bases from J, leaving 9 bases between. CDR3: CASSLDGRGNQPQHF. CDR3 in DNA: TGCGCCAGCAGCTTGGACGGGAGGGGCAATCAGCCCCAGCATTTT.

This clonotype was seen repeatedly, ten times or more. V gene TRBV20-1 combines with J gene TRBJ1-2; D possibly corresponds to TRBD1 (6 bases). The germline V gene encodes CDR1 DFQATT and CDR2 SNEGSKA (reference sequence). The CDR3 spans 12 residues. Trimming took 7 bases from V and 0 from J, leaving 9 bases between them. For the CDR3, the DNA is TGCAGTGGCAGGGGTTCTAACTATGGCTACACCTTC. Protein sequence: CSGRGSNYGYTF.

The sample holds many counts of this clonotype. The chain joins TRBV6-1 to TRBJ2-3; no definite D call. The CDR3 extends over 17 amino acids. V lost 4 bases, J lost 1 base, and 18 bases lay in between. Germline CDR1 is MNHNS and CDR2 is SASEGT. The CDR3 loop is CASSATDAECGTDTQYF. CDR3 nucleotide sequence: TGTGCCAGCAGTGCAACCGATGCCGAGTGTGGCACAGATACGCAGTATTTT.

This clonotype came up many times. The rearrangement joins TRBV6-1 to TRBJ2-7; tentatively, D is TRBD1 (6 bases). Germline V gives CDR1 MNHNS, CDR2 SASEGT. The V end lost 4 bases, the J end lost 1 base, and 14 bases lay between the germline ends. This CDR3 is 15 amino acids long. CDR3 coding DNA: TGTGCCAGCAGTGTTTTAGGACAGAGATCCTACGAGCAGTACGTC. Translating it yields CASSVLGQRSYEQYV.

In its sample, this clonotype was seen many times. The rearrangement uses TRBV4-2 and TRBJ1-2, with unresolved D. Trimming cost V 5 bases and J 2 bases, with 9 bases left between them. The CDR3 runs 13 residues. Per germline, CDR1 LGHNA and CDR2 YNFKEQ. Written as DNA, the CDR3 is TGTGCCAGCAGCGCCCAGGAAAACTATGGCTACACCTTC. Translated: CASSAQENYGYTF.

This clonotype was counted at least ten times. The rearrangement links TRBV29-1 to TRBJ1-2; D remains ambiguous. This CDR3 is built from 12 residues. Trimming pared 6 bases from V and 4 bases from J, leaving 12 bases between. CDR1 and CDR2 (germline): SQVTM, ANQGSEA. Here the CDR3 DNA reads TGCAGCGTGGATTCGGGCCCCTATGGCTACACCTTC. Translated, it gives CSVDSGPYGYTF.

This clonotype came up many times. The rearrangement links TRBV29-1 to TRBJ2-7; D call uncertain. Germline-derived CDR1 and CDR2 are SQVTM and ANQGSEA. V was clipped by 5 bases and J by 3 bases, with 14 bases between them. The CDR3 spans 13 residues. CDR3 loop: CSVFNPDGYEQYF. The CDR3 DNA is TGCAGCGTTTTTAATCCAGACGGCTACGAGCAGTACTTC.

This clonotype was counted many times. This chain joins TRBV12-3 or TRBV12-4 and TRBJ1-1; D is ambiguous. The CDR3 covers 13 residues. V lost 6 bases and J lost 3, with 11 bases in between. This CDR3 reads CASSPSRDTEAFF. In DNA form, the CDR3 reads TGTGCCAGCAGCCCCTCCAGAGACACTGAAGCTTTCTTT.

There are many counts of this clonotype. V is TRBV9 and J is TRBJ2-5; 8 bases map to TRBD1. CDR1 SGDLS and CDR2 YYNGEE come from the germline V gene. V was pared by 3 bases and J by 5 bases, with 6 bases of the junction left unmatched. There are 14 residues in the CDR3. The CDR3 here is CASSGDRGGETQYF. CDR3 nucleotide sequence: TGTGCCAGCAGCGGAGACAGGGGAGGCGAGACCCAGTACTTC.

This clonotype showed up many times. The chain carries TRBV12-3 or TRBV12-4 and TRBJ2-1, with unresolved D. The CDR3 is 14 residues long. Trimming took off 1 base at V and 5 bases at J, with 9 bases between the two ends. The CDR3 nucleotides read TGTGCCAGCAGTTTAGTAGTCCGTCACAATGAGCAGTTCTTC. Protein product: CASSLVVRHNEQFF.

This clonotype appeared many times. The chain is built from TRBV20-1 and TRBJ2-6; D possibly uses TRBD1 or TRBD2 (5 bases each). V lost 4 bases and J 4 bases, leaving 11 bases between the germline ends. The germline CDR1 and CDR2 sequences are DFQATT and SNEGSKA (reference sequence). The CDR3 length is 14 residues. CDR3 region: CSAIGDGGANVLTF. The CDR3 nucleotides are TGCAGTGCTATCGGGGACGGGGGGGCCAACGTCCTGACTTTC.

In its sample, this clonotype was seen many times. The chain uses TRBV12-3 or TRBV12-4 and TRBJ2-2; 7 bases match TRBD2. CDR3 length: 15 amino acids. J lost 4 bases, V lost 4 bases, and 6 bases had no gene match. DNA of the CDR3: TGTGCCAGCAGTTCGCGGGAGCGAGTCACCGGGGAGCTGTTTTTT. Its translation: CASSSRERVTGELFF.

Many counts were recorded for this clonotype. The rearrangement links TRBV25-1 to TRBJ1-6; 9 nucleotides line up with TRBD1. V shed 6 bases, J shed 7 bases, and the junction held 7 bases outside the gene matches. The CDR3 extends over 15 amino acids. Germline V gene lookup returns CDR1 MGHDK and CDR2 SYGVNS. The CDR3 sequence: CASSDIGQGNSPLHF. In nucleotides, the CDR3 is TGTGCCAGCAGCGATATCGGACAGGGGAATTCACCCCTCCACTTT. Drawing the rest from reference TRBV25-1 and TRBJ1-6, the complete variable domain is EADIYQTPRYLVIGTGKKITLECSQTMGHDKMYWYQQDPGMELHLIHYSYGVNSTEKGDLSSESTVSRIRTEHFPLTLESARPSHTSQYLCASSDIGQGNSPLHFGNGTRLTVT.

There are many counts of this clonotype. The chain has TRBV4-1 and TRBJ1-5, with D possibly TRBD1 on 6 matching bases. The germline V gene has CDR1 MGHRA and CDR2 YSYEKL. CDR3 size: 14 residues. Deletions cut 2 bases from V and 4 bases from J, with 9 bases between. The CDR3 reads CASSQPGTNQPQHF. CDR3 sequence (DNA): TGCGCCAGCAGCCAACCTGGGACAAATCAGCCCCAGCATTTT.